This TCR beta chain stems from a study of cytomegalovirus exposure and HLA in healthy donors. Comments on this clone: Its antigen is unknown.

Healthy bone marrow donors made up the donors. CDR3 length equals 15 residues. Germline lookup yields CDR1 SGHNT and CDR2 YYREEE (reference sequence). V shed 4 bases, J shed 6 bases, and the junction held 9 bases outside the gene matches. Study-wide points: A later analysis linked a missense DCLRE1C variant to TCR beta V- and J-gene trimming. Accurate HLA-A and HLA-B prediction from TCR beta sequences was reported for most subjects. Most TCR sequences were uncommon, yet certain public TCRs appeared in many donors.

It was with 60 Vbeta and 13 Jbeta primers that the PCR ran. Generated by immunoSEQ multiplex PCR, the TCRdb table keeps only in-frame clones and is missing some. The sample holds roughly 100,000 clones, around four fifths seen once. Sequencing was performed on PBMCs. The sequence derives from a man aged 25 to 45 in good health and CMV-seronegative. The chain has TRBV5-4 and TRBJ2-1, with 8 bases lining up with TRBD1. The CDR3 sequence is CASSVPGQVSNEQFF. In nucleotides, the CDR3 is TGTGCCAGCAGCGTTCCGGGACAGGTTTCCAATGAGCAGTTCTTC.